This TCR beta chain originates from a study of shared clonotypes between healthy human individuals (dated by TCRdb to the early 2020s). At the level of the whole study: A few men and a couple of women, aged 18 to 49 years, made up the cohort. For each donor, CD4 naive and CD4 memory were each given three plates, CD8 naive was given two plates, and CD8 memory was given one plate. To estimate repertoire size and how much clonotype sharing occurs between individuals, the study deeply sequenced the blood TCR repertoires of five healthy adults. To increase sequencing depth and limit assay-specific biases, TCR repertoire library preparation and sequencing were carried out by different laboratories using diverse techniques. Between about 0.94 and 10 billion PBMCs per donor were obtained by leukapheresis. Overall study results and their limits: Estimated clonotype richness was generally larger for naive than for memory subsets. Compared with non-shared clonotypes, clonotypes shared by all four sorted-subset donors had higher generation probabilities. Even with the large sequencing depth, rarefaction of the sorted-subset datasets indicated that sequencing was incomplete. Pairwise subsampling indicated that sequencing depth was expected to affect the degree of clonotype sharing among donors. Sharing across several donors was observed for about 5% of naive CD4, 3% to 3.5% of naive CD8, over 2% of memory CD4, and about 0.39% of memory CD8 clonotypes. Sampling was limited to blood, and TCR repertoires in tissue likely differ from TCR repertoires in blood. The genetic and exposure-history diversity represented was limited by the small number of donors.

Using the deep immunoSEQ assay, multiplex PCR amplified TCR CDR3 regions from genomic DNA. Genomic DNA extracted from each cell subset was distributed evenly over all wells of several immunoSEQ 96-well plates, and each plate served as one replicate. Each replicate PCR for sorted subsets received roughly 0.2 ug genomic DNA, equal to tens of thousands of T cell genomes. Purified libraries were quantified with a Qubit 3.0 fluorometer, sized on a Bioanalyzer 2100, and re-quantified with the KAPA Library Quantification kit. Every immunoSEQ 96-well plate was sequenced on a separate single-read 150-cycle Illumina NextSeq 550 flow cell. Concerning the study's data processing: The immunoSEQ output contained only junctional sequences without quality scores, so filtering could not match that applied to full-length reads. To assign V/J genes and CDR3, sequences were annotated against IMGT germline references using PyIR, a Python wrapper for IgBLAST v1.9. Reads with weak V/J assignments (E-value above 1e-6), missing CDR3, stop codons, out-of-frame junctions, or ambiguous translated residues were removed. V3J clonotypes were defined as sequences sharing the same inferred V gene, J gene, and CDR3 amino acid sequence. To compute the percentage overlap between repertoires, the number of shared unique clonotypes was divided by the size of the smaller repertoire. Three approaches were used to assess repertoire richness: RTK rarefaction, the Chao1 estimator, and Recon v2.1 estimates of unobserved clonotypes. OLGA was used to compute generation probabilities for all TCRbeta clonotypes that the gDNA method yielded from a handful of donors. TCRdb provides this immuneACCESS table in a form limited to in-frame rearrangements. Some clones are lacking; in checked studies, under half of them reflect an unresolved V gene, and why the rest are absent is not known. V and J calls and clone size are those listed in that table; D and trimming were worked out from the DNA. A total of a few million clones appear in this sample, approximately 90% of them only once. 0.37% of the sample is held by the ten biggest clonotypes.

This clone was seen only once. Its antigen remains unidentified. Nothing much larger sits one base from this clone, and base qualities are not available. The donors were healthy, HIV-negative adults with no recently reported acute infections or vaccinations. Only Caucasian adults living in Nashville, Tennessee, USA were represented among the donors. CD4+ T cells were enriched through magnetic negative selection, after which naive cells were positively selected on CD45RA and the remaining negative fraction served as the memory subset. Blood was collected by leukapheresis, and PBMCs were isolated by Ficoll-Histopaque density gradient centrifugation and then cryopreserved in liquid nitrogen vapor phase. Analytical flow cytometry was used to check the purity and quantity of every magnetically sorted T cell population. Each sorted fraction had its genomic DNA isolated and then quantified by UV absorbance on a Nanodrop 2000c.

After removal of 0 bases from V and 4 bases from J, the junction retains 6 bases not matched to a gene. The CDR3, from cysteine to phenylalanine, totals 18 residues. Of the read, only the CDR3 DNA is kept; its 54 bases are in frame from base 1. CDR1 and CDR2 were assigned from the germline V gene as MGHRA and YSYEKL. The chain couples TRBV4-1 to TRBJ2-5; 15 nucleotides in the junction match TRBD2. The TCR was taken from a young man in good health. Some clones in this sample may be carry-over from other donors' samples. What was sequenced was naive CD4+ T cells from PBMCs. This specimen's cell subset or site label, interpreted: CD45RA+ positively selected. Here is the DNA: TGCGCCAGCAGCCAAGACTGGACTAGCGGGAGGGCCACAGAGACCCAGTACTTC. This sequence encodes CASSQDWTSGRATETQYF.